This T cell receptor beta chain was captured in a study of blood T cell repertoires in COVID-19. Across the whole study: Sources were T cells, B-cell-depleted T cells, or PBMCs; the material itself was cDNA or gDNA.

Cohort allocation depended upon clinical history that participants reported. TCRdb's copy holds only in-frame clones and misses some; the assay was immunoSEQ multiplex PCR. Among about 240,000 clones listed, roughly 91% were seen once. The ends were cut back, 5 bases at V and 3 bases at J, with 18 bases in the middle. The CDR3 contains 16 residues. Germline values: CDR1 LGHNA, CDR2 YNFKEQ. The rearrangement joins TRBV4-2 to TRBJ2-3; a weak D match, TRBD2 (6 bases). Specimen: PBMCs or T cells enriched from blood (not recorded which). This TCR derives from a man aged 35 to 55 who had recovered from COVID-19. The CDR3 loop reads CASSWKSSAMTDTQYF. CDR3 DNA: TGTGCCAGCAGCTGGAAGTCTAGCGCAATGACAGATACGCAGTATTTT.